The sequence of this T cell receptor (beta chain) was determined in a study of identifying expanded T cells in peripheral blood. Study conclusions and caveats: Differentially abundant clones: around 1.2 between replicates, just under 17 at two to three weeks, approximately 19 at four.

This CDR3 is built from 15 residues. The germline V gene encodes CDR1 LNHNV and CDR2 YYDKDF (reference sequence). Measured with immunoSEQ multiplex PCR; TCRdb has only the in-frame clones, and not every one. This table has 120,000 or so clones, 84% appearing once. On this clone: Its cognate antigen is unknown. A read error may produce the germline difference seen at one junction end.

J is TRBJ1-4 and V is TRBV15; 11 nucleotides line up with TRBD1. Sequences were obtained from blood. This clonotype was obtained from a person aged 18 to 70 in good health. The CDR3 is CATSRDLGQGATRYF. In DNA form, the CDR3 reads TGTGCCACCAGCAGAGACCTCGGACAGGGGGCCACCCGTTATTTT.